The source of this TCR beta chain is a study of somatic mutations in cytotoxic T cells in rheumatoid arthritis. The germline V gene has CDR1 SQVTM and CDR2 ANQGSEA. The ends lost 7 bases at V and 2 bases at J; junction bases unmatched: 8. The CDR3 sequence is 14 residues long. This clone has only one observation. Profiled with immunoSEQ multiplex PCR; TCRdb holds only in-frame clones, not every one. The repertoire holds over 6,500 clones, roughly 70% seen once, with roughly two fifths in the top ten. This receptor was obtained from a man aged 35 to 55 in good health. The chain recombines TRBV29-1 with TRBJ1-2, with 9 positions matching TRBD1. Material for sequencing was CD8+ T cells sorted from blood. The CDR3 nucleotides read TGCAGCGCCCCGGACAGGGGAAGCAACTATGGCTACACCTTC. It translates to CSAPDRGSNYGYTF.